These 3 T cell receptor beta chains were sequenced from one sample in a study of response to subunit inactivated influenza vaccine. TCRdb itself ran the RT-PCR reads through MiXCR, one entry per CDR3 protein. The sample records around 320,000 distinct CDR3 sequences, roughly 22% being singletons. Sequenced material: PBMCs from blood, taken approximately 22 months after vaccination. The receptors originated from a man between 45 and 75 years old who received an inactivated influenza vaccine.

The chain carries TRBV6-2 or TRBV6-3 and TRBJ1-6; D remains ambiguous. Trimming left V 7 bases short and J 4 bases short, with 14 bases between. The CDR3 length is 15 residues. Germline CDR1 and CDR2: MNHEY and SVGEGT. The CDR3 DNA sequence: TGTGCCAGCACCGATTGGACGGAGTATAATTCACCCCTCCACTTT. Amino acids: CASTDWTEYNSPLHF.

The gene calls are TRBV9 and TRBJ1-1, with unresolved D. This CDR3 contains 13 residues. V was cut by 0 bases and J by 9 bases, with 12 bases left in between. Germline CDR1 reads SGDLS; CDR2 reads YYNGEE. CDR3 sequence reads: CASSVAPDRQAFF. The CDR3 DNA sequence: TGTGCCAGCAGCGTAGCGCCGGACCGGCAAGCTTTCTTT. The whole variable domain, filled in from reference TRBV9 and TRBJ1-1, reads DSGVTQTPKHLITATGQRVTLRCSPRSGDLSVYWYQQSLDQGLQFLIQYYNGEERAKGNILERFSAQQFPDLHSELNLSSLELGDSALYFCASSVAPDRQAFFGQGTRLTVV.

The rearrangement links TRBV29-1 to TRBJ1-1; D remains ambiguous. V lost 5 bases and J lost 1, with 11 bases in between. This CDR3 has 13 residues. Germline V gene data show CDR1 as SQVTM and CDR2 as ANQGSEA. The CDR3 DNA reads TGCAGCGTTCCGCGACTCAGGAACACTGAAGCTTTCTTT. Its protein is CSVPRLRNTEAFF.